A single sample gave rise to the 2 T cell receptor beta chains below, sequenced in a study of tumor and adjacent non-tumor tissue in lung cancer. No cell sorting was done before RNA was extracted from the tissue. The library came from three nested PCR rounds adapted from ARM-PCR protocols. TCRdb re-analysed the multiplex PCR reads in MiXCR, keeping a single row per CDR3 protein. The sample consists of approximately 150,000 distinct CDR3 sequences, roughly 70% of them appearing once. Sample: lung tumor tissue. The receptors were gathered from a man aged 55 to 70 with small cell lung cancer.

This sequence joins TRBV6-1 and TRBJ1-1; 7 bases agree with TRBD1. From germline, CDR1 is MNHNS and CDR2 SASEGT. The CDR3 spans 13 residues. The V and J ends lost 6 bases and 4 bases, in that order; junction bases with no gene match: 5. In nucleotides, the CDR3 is TGTGCCAGCAGAACAGGGGAAGGCACTGAAGCTTTCTTT. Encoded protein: CASRTGEGTEAFF.

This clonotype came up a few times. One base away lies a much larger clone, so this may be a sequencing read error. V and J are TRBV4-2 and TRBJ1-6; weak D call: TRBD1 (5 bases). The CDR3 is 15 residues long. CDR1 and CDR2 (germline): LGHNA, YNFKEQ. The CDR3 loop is CANSQDLRGGSPLHF. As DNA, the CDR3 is TGTGCCAACAGCCAAGATTTAAGGGGCGGTTCACCCCTCCACTTT.